The next 25 T cell receptor beta chains were all read from a single sample in a study of shared clonotypes between healthy human individuals. The repertoire was sequenced with immunoSEQ multiplex PCR; TCRdb's copy has only in-frame clones and lacks some. Of roughly 890,000 clones listed, 80% to 95% are singletons. Naive CD8 cells comprised CD45RO-negative, CCR7-positively selected cells, excluding terminally differentiated effector memory CD45RA+ cells. Sequencing was performed on naive CD8+ T cells sorted from blood. These receptors were collected from a man aged 25-45 years in good health.

J is TRBJ2-1 and V is TRBV6-6; 10 bases are a match to TRBD2. V was clipped by 6 bases and J by 9 bases; unmatched bases: 11. Germline CDR1 reads MNHNY; CDR2 reads SVGAGI (reference sequence). This CDR3 region has 15 residues. CDR3 sequence (DNA): TGTGCCAGCAGCCTCAGCGGGAGGGCCGGAAGTGAGCAGTTCTTC. It is translated as CASSLSGRAGSEQFF.

The chain combines TRBV27 with TRBJ2-1; D is possibly TRBD1 (6 bases). In germline, CDR1 is MNHEY, CDR2 SMNVEV (reference sequence). The V and J ends lost 5 bases and 1 base respectively, with 21 bases between them. The CDR3 sequence is 18 residues long. The CDR3 DNA follows: TGTGCCAGCAGTAGTTTGGGGGCCCGGGGTGGGTCCTACAATGAGCAGTTCTTC. As protein: CASSSLGARGGSYNEQFF.

The CDR3 DNA follows: TGTGCCAGCAGCCCCGAGACAGGAATAGAGACCCAGTACTTC. It translates to CASSPETGIETQYF. The gene calls are TRBV9 and TRBJ2-5; possibly TRBD1 for D (6 bases). The germline gives CDR1 SGDLS, CDR2 YYNGEE. Trimming cost V 4 bases and J 4 bases, with 14 bases left between them. The CDR3 loop spans 14 amino acids.

The CDR3 loop reads CASSLGGLTTDTQYF. The CDR3 nucleotides read TGTGCCAGCAGTTTGGGCGGGCTAACTACAGATACGCAGTATTTT. V is TRBV28 and J is TRBJ2-3, with D possibly TRBD2 on 5 matching bases. This CDR3 spans 15 amino acids. V was pared by 3 bases and J by 3 bases, with 13 bases between. In germline, CDR1 is MDHEN, CDR2 SYDVKM.

The chain recombines TRBV5-4 with TRBJ1-1; TRBD1 agrees at 7 bases. The CDR3 length is 14 residues. Germline V gives CDR1 SGHNT, CDR2 YYREEE (reference sequence). V was pared by 4 bases and J by 5 bases, with 8 bases of the junction left unmatched. The CDR3, as DNA: TGTGCCAGCAGCCCCCGACAGGGTAGGACTGAAGCTTTCTTT. This gives the protein CASSPRQGRTEAFF.

This clone appeared once. The V and J genes are TRBV13 and TRBJ2-7; a possible D gene is TRBD2 (5 bases). The germline V gene encodes CDR1 PRHDT and CDR2 FYEKMQ (reference sequence). The CDR3 has 12 residues. V was cut by 5 bases and J by 2 bases, with 7 bases left in between. The DNA of the CDR3 is TGTGCCAGCAGCCCCGGGACCTACGAGCAGTACTTC. This encodes CASSPGTYEQYF. Variable domain in full (rest from reference TRBV13 and TRBJ2-7): AAGVIQSPRHLIKEKRETATLKCYPIPRHDTVYWYQQGPGQDPQFLISFYEKMQSDKGSIPDRFSAQQFSDYHSELNMSSLELGDSALYFCASSPGTYEQYFGPGTRLTVT.

The chain joins TRBV10-1 to TRBJ2-4, with a weak D call TRBD2 (6 bases). Germline V CDR1 and CDR2: WNHNN, SYGVQD (reference sequence). The CDR3 is 14 amino acids. The germline V and J ends were trimmed by 8 bases and 1 base, with 12 bases remaining between them. The CDR3 DNA reads TGCGCCAGCCCCGGTCGGGGGGCCAAAAACATTCAGTACTTC. Its protein product is CASPGRGAKNIQYF.

The rearrangement links TRBV7-2 to TRBJ2-1; 9 bases align to TRBD2. V gave up 6 bases and J gave up 3 bases; unmatched junction bases: 6. The CDR3 has 15 amino acids. CDR1 is SGHTA, CDR2 FQGNSA, per germline. CDR3 residues: CASSSWTSDYNEQFF. The CDR3 bases are TGTGCCAGCAGTTCTTGGACTAGCGACTACAATGAGCAGTTCTTC.

As DNA, the CDR3 is TGCGCCAGCAGCCACCTGGGCCTAGCGGGAGGGCCGGGCACAGATACGCAGTATTTT. Amino acid sequence: CASSHLGLAGGPGTDTQYF. The V and J genes are TRBV4-1 and TRBJ2-3; 12 bases align to TRBD2. The V segment lost 3 bases and the J segment 1 base; nucleotides outside the gene matches: 11. The V gene's germline CDR1 is MGHRA and CDR2 YSYEKL. The CDR3 is made up of 19 amino acids.

The chain uses TRBV6-5 and TRBJ2-7; unclear D gene. Trimming stripped 0 bases from V and 0 bases from J, with 6 bases between. This CDR3 spans 14 amino acids. Germline V lookup: CDR1 MNHEY, CDR2 SVGAGI. CDR3 coding DNA: TGTGCCAGCAGTTACTCGAGGCACTCCTACGAGCAGTACTTC. It translates to CASSYSRHSYEQYF.

The chain recombines TRBV9 with TRBJ2-1; D is perhaps TRBD1 or TRBD2 (5 bases each). CDR1 is SGDLS and CDR2 is YYNGEE in the germline V gene. This CDR3 contains 16 residues. Trimming removed 2 bases from V and 4 bases from J, with 16 bases in between. CDR3 sequence reads: CASSVTGTRLYNEQFF. For the CDR3, the DNA is TGTGCCAGCAGCGTCACGGGGACCCGGTTATACAATGAGCAGTTCTTC.

The chain combines TRBV7-9 with TRBJ2-1, with D possibly matching TRBD2 (5 bases). Germline V CDR1 and CDR2: SEHNR, FQNEAQ (reference sequence). V was shortened by 0 bases and J by 3 bases, with 9 bases between the two germline ends. This CDR3 has 15 amino acids. The CDR3: CASSLAPSGYNEQFF. The CDR3 region has the DNA TGTGCCAGCAGCTTAGCGCCGAGCGGCTACAATGAGCAGTTCTTC.

The chain recombines TRBV2 with TRBJ2-1; 7 bases align to TRBD2. With V trimmed by 6 bases and J by 5 bases, 16 bases remained unmatched. Germline CDR1 reads SNHLY; CDR2 reads FYNNEI. The CDR3 length is 17 residues. CDR3 nucleotide sequence: TGTGCCAGCAGCTCGCCCCCTTGGCGGGAGCTGGACAATGAGCAGTTCTTC. Translating it yields CASSSPPWRELDNEQFF. The full variable domain, its missing parts supplied by reference TRBV2 and TRBJ2-1, is EPEVTQTPSHQVTQMGQEVILRCVPISNHLYFYWYRQILGQKVEFLVSFYNNEISEKSEIFDDQFSVERPDGSNFTLKIRSTKLEDSAMYFCASSSPPWRELDNEQFFGPGTRLTVL.

The gene calls are TRBV9 and TRBJ2-2; D is undetermined. The CDR3 totals 14 residues. Germline V lookup: CDR1 SGDLS, CDR2 YYNGEE. Trimming shortened V by 5 bases and J by 1 base, and 9 bases separated the two germline ends. CDR3: CASRAVWNTGELFF. The CDR3 coding sequence is TGTGCCAGCAGGGCGGTATGGAACACCGGGGAGCTGTTTTTT.

The CDR3 region is CAISDGTWTYEQYF. The CDR3 DNA is TGTGCCATCAGTGACGGGACTTGGACCTACGAGCAGTACTTC. The J gene is TRBJ2-7, the V gene TRBV10-3; tentatively, D is TRBD2 (6 bases). Trimming removed 3 bases from V and 2 bases from J, with 11 bases in between. Germline-derived CDR1 and CDR2 are ENHRY and SYGVKD. CDR3 size: 14 residues.

The chain is built from TRBV16 and TRBJ1-4; weak D call: TRBD1 (6 bases). Between the trimmed V and J ends, which lost 5 bases and 8 bases, there was a span of 15 bases. Germline V lookup: CDR1 KGHSY, CDR2 FQNENV. The length of the CDR3 is 14 residues. The CDR3 nucleotides are TGTGCCAGCAGCAAGAGACCCAGGGGAGAAAAACTGTTTTTT. It yields the protein CASSKRPRGEKLFF.

The genes are TRBV7-9 and TRBJ2-5; TRBD1 agrees at 8 bases. Germline loops: CDR1 SEHNR, CDR2 FQNEAQ (reference sequence). There are 13 residues in the CDR3. CDR3 protein: CADRAVHGETQYF. Here the CDR3 DNA reads TGTGCGGACAGGGCGGTTCATGGAGAGACCCAGTACTTC.

The gene calls are TRBV11-2 and TRBJ2-3, with 14 bases that match TRBD2. J gave up 2 bases and V 5 bases, and 6 bases lay outside the gene matches. The CDR3 sequence is 17 residues long. Germline CDR1 is SGHAT and CDR2 is FQNNGV. CDR3 nucleotide sequence: TGTGCCAGCAGCCGCGTGACTAGCGGGAGGGCCACAGATACGCAGTATTTT. It specifies CASSRVTSGRATDTQYF. Full variable domain (outside the CDR3, taken from reference TRBV11-2 and TRBJ2-3): EAGVAQSPRYKIIEKRQSVAFWCNPISGHATLYWYQQILGQGPKLLIQFQNNGVVDDSQLPKDRFSAERLKGVDSTLKIQPAKLEDSAVYLCASSRVTSGRATDTQYFGPGTRLTVL.

This chain links TRBV5-8 with TRBJ1-1, with D tentatively TRBD1 (5 bases). This CDR3 is built from 14 residues. Germline V CDR1 and CDR2: SGHTS, YDEGEE. Trimming stripped 1 base from V and 1 base from J, with 8 bases between. The CDR3 sequence: CASSLSGTNTEAFF. For the CDR3, the DNA is TGTGCCAGCAGCTTGTCAGGGACGAACACTGAAGCTTTCTTT.

The CDR3 DNA reads TGTGCCAGTAGTATAATATCGGGAGGTCCCGGGAATGAGCAGTTCTTC. Its protein is CASSIISGGPGNEQFF. The rearrangement uses TRBV19 and TRBJ2-1; 7 nucleotides line up with TRBD2. The CDR3 contains 16 residues. Germline CDR1 LNHDA, CDR2 SQIVND (reference sequence). The ends lost 2 bases at V and 7 bases at J; junction bases unmatched: 11.

This clone was detected once. The chain couples TRBV7-6 to TRBJ2-3; D is possibly TRBD2 (6 bases). Germline CDR1 is SGHVS and CDR2 is FNYEAQ. Trimming took 0 bases from V and 6 from J, leaving 13 bases between them. CDR3 size: 15 residues. DNA of the CDR3: TGTGCCAGCAGCTTAGCTAGCGGCCCTGGGGATACGCAGTATTTT. It specifies CASSLASGPGDTQYF.

This chain joins TRBV7-6 and TRBJ2-1, with D possibly TRBD1 on 5 matching bases. CDR1 and CDR2 from the germline V gene are SGHVS and FNYEAQ. Trimming removed 4 bases from V and 9 bases from J, with 7 bases in between. The CDR3 spans 11 residues. The chain's CDR3 is CASSSTVEQFF. The CDR3, as DNA: TGTGCCAGCAGCTCGACAGTTGAGCAGTTCTTC.

The CDR3 sequence: CASSLAGATSTDTQYF. CDR3 nucleotides: TGTGCCAGCAGCTTAGCCGGGGCCACTAGCACAGATACGCAGTATTTT. The rearrangement uses TRBV7-8 and TRBJ2-3; either TRBD1 or TRBD2 may fit D (5 bases each). Trimming left V 0 bases short and J 0 bases short, with 10 bases between. This CDR3 is built from 16 residues. Looked up from germline, CDR1 is SGHVS and CDR2 is FQNEAQ.

In its sample, this clone was seen a few times. The gene calls are TRBV7-9 and TRBJ1-3; no clear D. Germline-derived CDR1 and CDR2 are SEHNR and FQNEAQ (reference sequence). This CDR3 has 14 residues. Trimming pared 7 bases from V and 0 bases from J, leaving 10 bases between. This CDR3 reads CASNLRSSGNTIYF. In DNA form, the CDR3 reads TGTGCCAGCAACCTACGGAGCTCTGGAAACACCATATATTTT.

The CDR3 region has the DNA TGTGCCAGCAGCGAAAAACTAGCGGGAGGGCTCCTGGGCCCCGGGGAGCTGTTTTTT. It codes for CASSEKLAGGLLGPGELFF. The gene calls are TRBV6-1 and TRBJ2-2, with 13 bases fitting TRBD2. CDR1 is MNHNS, CDR2 SASEGT, per germline. The CDR3 spans 19 residues. Trimming took 6 bases from V and 6 from J; bases not matched to a gene: 16.